These 27 T cell receptor beta chains originate from one sample sequenced in a study of T cell changes during pregnancy in multiple sclerosis. TCRdb keeps only in-frame clones here, not all; method: immunoSEQ multiplex PCR. Among about 56,000 clones, 75% to 90% were seen once, and the ten largest hold about 1.7%. The sample consisted of peripheral blood, taken after pregnancy. Receptor source: a female donor with multiple sclerosis, enrolled in a pregnancy study.

This clone appeared a few times. V is TRBV30 and J is TRBJ1-1; TRBD1 is a possible D gene (5 bases). The V end was cut by 6 bases, the J end by 2 bases, with 7 bases between. CDR3 size: 11 residues. CDR1 and CDR2 from the germline V gene are GTSNPN and SVGIG (reference sequence). The CDR3 sequence: CACQGNTEAFF. For the CDR3, the DNA is TGTGCCTGTCAGGGAAACACTGAAGCTTTCTTT.

This chain connects TRBV5-4 to TRBJ2-1; TRBD2 agrees at 8 bases. CDR1 is SGHNT and CDR2 is YYREEE in the germline V gene (reference sequence). Germline trimming cut 1 base from V and 5 bases from J; bases unmatched to any gene: 5. The CDR3 has 15 amino acids. The CDR3 reads CASSLIFSGNNEQFF. Here the CDR3 DNA reads TGTGCCAGCAGCTTGATTTTTAGCGGGAACAATGAGCAGTTCTTC. Using reference TRBV5-4 and TRBJ2-1 for the parts outside the CDR3, the full variable domain is ETGVTQSPTHLIKTRGQQVTLRCSSQSGHNTVSWYQQALGQGPQFIFQYYREEENGRGNFPPRFSGLQFPNYSSELNVNALELDDSALYLCASSLIFSGNNEQFFGPGTRLTVL.

This sequence joins TRBV30 and TRBJ2-2, with TRBD1 matching 8 bases. Looked up from germline, CDR1 is GTSNPN and CDR2 is SVGIG (reference sequence). V was clipped by 2 bases and J by 4 bases; unmatched bases: 6. This CDR3 is built from 15 residues. In nucleotides, the CDR3 is TGTGCCTGGAGTCCAAGGACAGGGATCACCGGGGAGCTGTTTTTT. Protein product: CAWSPRTGITGELFF.

V is TRBV10-3 and J is TRBJ2-2; 10 bases are shared with TRBD2. Germline V gene sequence: CDR1 ENHRY, CDR2 SYGVKD. The CDR3 sequence is 14 residues long. The junction had 2 bases not matched to a gene; V was cut back by 9 bases and J by 1 base. CDR3 sequence (DNA): TGTGCCATGCGGACTAGCGGGAACACCGGGGAGCTGTTTTTT. Protein sequence: CAMRTSGNTGELFF.

This chain joins TRBV2 and TRBJ1-2; maybe TRBD1 (5 bases). The germline V gene has CDR1 SNHLY and CDR2 FYNNEI. CDR3 length: 14 amino acids. The V end was cut by 2 bases, the J end by 3 bases, with 10 bases between. CDR3 residues: CASSEQGRDYGYTF. The CDR3 DNA is TGTGCCAGCAGTGAACAGGGTAGGGACTATGGCTACACCTTC.

This chain connects TRBV4-3 to TRBJ1-4; D may be TRBD1 (5 bases). Germline values: CDR1 LGHNA, CDR2 YSLEER. The CDR3 contains 15 residues. Trimming shortened V by 0 bases and J by 8 bases, and 13 bases separated the two germline ends. The CDR3, as DNA: TGCGCCAGCAGCCAAGAAGGCAGGGCAACGGAAAAACTGTTTTTT. Translating gives CASSQEGRATEKLFF.

The CDR3 loop is CASSRETGLGTEAFF. The CDR3 DNA sequence: TGTGCCAGCTCACGAGAGACAGGGCTTGGCACTGAAGCTTTCTTT. The chain joins TRBV18 to TRBJ1-1; 7 bases are shared with TRBD1. The CDR3 consists of 15 residues. Trimming at V came to 4 bases and at J to 4 bases, leaving 9 bases not matched to a gene. Germline V gene data show CDR1 as KGHSH and CDR2 as LQKENI.

The genes are TRBV7-9 and TRBJ2-3; 8 nucleotides line up with TRBD2. CDR3 length equals 17 residues. Germline CDR1 SEHNR, CDR2 FQNEAQ (reference sequence). J was trimmed by 0 bases and V by 3 bases; bases with no gene match: 8. CDR3 loop: CASSLGGGRSSTDTQYF. The CDR3 DNA follows: TGTGCCAGCAGCTTGGGCGGGGGGCGCTCTAGCACAGATACGCAGTATTTT.

CDR3 nucleotides: TGTGCCAGCAGCTTGGCGCGGCCCTGGACAGGCGGCTACACCTTC. Residues: CASSLARPWTGGYTF. This chain uses TRBV5-5 with TRBJ1-2; 7 bases are a match to TRBD1. Germline trimming cut 0 bases from V and 8 bases from J; bases unmatched to any gene: 10. The CDR3 covers 15 residues. Germline loops: CDR1 SGHKS, CDR2 YYEKEE (reference sequence).

This chain connects TRBV19 to TRBJ1-2; 8 nucleotides align to TRBD1. The CDR3 length is 13 residues. Germline V lookup: CDR1 LNHDA, CDR2 SQIVND (reference sequence). Trimming at V came to 6 bases and at J to 6 bases, leaving 6 bases not matched to a gene. CDR3: CASRDRVLHGYTF. The CDR3, as DNA: TGTGCCAGTAGGGACAGGGTCCTCCATGGCTACACCTTC.

CDR3 DNA: TGTGCCAGCAGTTTATTGGGCAGACAAGAGACCCAGTACTTC. It specifies CASSLLGRQETQYF. The chain couples TRBV28 to TRBJ2-5; D uncertain. Deletions cut 1 base from V and 2 bases from J, with 8 bases between. CDR1 MDHEN and CDR2 SYDVKM come from the germline V gene. This CDR3 spans 14 amino acids.

For the CDR3, the DNA is TGTGCCAGCTCACCGACAGAACAAGGCTATGGCTACACCTTC. Residues: CASSPTEQGYGYTF. J is TRBJ1-2 and V is TRBV18; D is perhaps TRBD1 (5 bases). The germline V and J ends were trimmed by 3 bases and 4 bases, with 12 bases remaining between them. CDR3 length: 14 residues. Germline assignment: CDR1 KGHSH and CDR2 LQKENI.

The chain employs TRBV4-1 and TRBJ1-6, with 7 nucleotides matching TRBD1. CDR3 length equals 18 residues. The germline gives CDR1 MGHRA, CDR2 YSYEKL. V dropped 3 bases and J dropped 5; count of bases not matched to a gene: 13. In DNA, the CDR3 is TGCGCCAGCAGCCAGCGGTGGTTCAGGGGGACGAATAATTCACCCCTCCACTTT. Protein product: CASSQRWFRGTNNSPLHF.

This chain joins TRBV5-6 and TRBJ2-5, with TRBD1 matching 8 bases. V was clipped by 6 bases and J by 0 bases; unmatched bases: 16. The CDR3 runs to 18 residues. CDR1 and CDR2 (germline): SGHDT, YYEEEE. CDR3 nucleotides: TGTGCCAGCACTCCTTTGAGGGCAGGGGGCACGTACCAAGAGACCCAGTACTTC. Its protein is CASTPLRAGGTYQETQYF.

This clone appeared a single time. This sequence joins TRBV9 and TRBJ1-2, with D possibly TRBD1 on 6 matching bases. Trimming took 2 bases from V and 3 from J, leaving 8 bases between them. Germline CDR1 is SGDLS and CDR2 is YYNGEE. The CDR3 runs 13 residues. The CDR3, as DNA: TGTGCCAGCAGCGTGGGACAACACTATGGCTACACCTTC. This translates into CASSVGQHYGYTF.

The count of this clone is one. In nucleotides, the CDR3 is TGTGCCAGTTCCTCCCCGGGGACAGGGAGCACAGATACGCAGTATTTT. This codes for CASSSPGTGSTDTQYF. The genes are TRBV19 and TRBJ2-3, with 9 nucleotides matching TRBD1. Germline lookup yields CDR1 LNHDA and CDR2 SQIVND (reference sequence). The ends lost 8 bases at V and 0 bases at J; junction bases unmatched: 9. The CDR3 runs to 16 residues.

The chain couples TRBV9 to TRBJ2-7, with unresolved D. The V gene lost 0 bases and the J gene lost 6 bases, with 13 bases spanning the gap. The CDR3 has 14 amino acids. Germline CDR1 SGDLS, CDR2 YYNGEE. The CDR3 here is CASSVGSGYGEQYF. The CDR3 region has the DNA TGTGCCAGCAGCGTAGGATCCGGTTATGGCGAGCAGTACTTC.

The V call is TRBV4-1, the J call TRBJ2-7, with TRBD1 identical over 10 bases. This CDR3 contains 15 residues. CDR1 is MGHRA and CDR2 is YSYEKL in the germline V gene. The V gene end was trimmed by 4 bases and the J gene end by 1 base; junction bases not matched to a gene: 4. CDR3 in DNA: TGCGCCAGCAGCCGCCCGGGACAGGGGTCCTACGAGCAGTACTTC. This sequence encodes CASSRPGQGSYEQYF.

The rearrangement links TRBV7-2 to TRBJ1-2, with D maybe TRBD1 (5 bases). The V and J ends lost 6 bases and 6 bases respectively, with 14 bases between them. The CDR3 has 13 residues. CDR1 and CDR2 (germline): SGHTA, FQGNSA. The CDR3 region is CASRLQVANGYTF. The CDR3 DNA follows: TGTGCCAGCAGGTTACAGGTGGCAAATGGCTACACCTTC.

This clone was detected only a few times. The chain employs TRBV5-6 and TRBJ2-7; a possible D gene is TRBD1 (6 bases). Germline CDR1 is SGHDT and CDR2 is YYEEEE. The V gene lost 1 base and the J gene lost 4 bases, with 21 bases spanning the gap. The CDR3 has 17 residues. CDR3 residues: CASSLMVWTAFVYEQYF. The DNA for the CDR3 is TGTGCCAGCAGCTTGATGGTCTGGACAGCGTTCGTTTACGAGCAGTACTTC.

To note about this clone: Other DNA sequences in the sample encode the same CDR3. The chain joins TRBV9 to TRBJ1-6, with D maybe TRBD1 (6 bases). Trimming removed 4 bases at V and 5 bases at J, with 10 bases between. The CDR3 is 14 amino acids. Germline values: CDR1 SGDLS, CDR2 YYNGEE. The CDR3 bases are TGTGCCAGCAGCCCTAGACAGGATAATTCACCCCTCCACTTT. This gives the protein CASSPRQDNSPLHF.

The chain combines TRBV20-1 with TRBJ1-2; D call uncertain. Germline V gene lookup returns CDR1 DFQATT and CDR2 SNEGSKA (reference sequence). The CDR3 is 10 residues long. Trimming removed 5 bases from V and 5 bases from J, with 6 bases in between. CDR3 DNA sequence: TGCAGTGCTCAACAGTATGGCTACACCTTC. The encoded protein is CSAQQYGYTF.

This clone was observed a single time. The V call is TRBV28, the J call TRBJ1-6; perhaps TRBD1 as D (5 bases). The CDR3 is 12 residues long. Germline loops: CDR1 MDHEN, CDR2 SYDVKM. The germline V and J ends were trimmed by 2 bases and 13 bases, with 9 bases remaining between them. CDR3 DNA sequence: TGTGCCAGCAGTTTACCTGGGGGGCCCCTCCACTTT. Translated: CASSLPGGPLHF.

The CDR3 nucleotides are TGCAGTGCTAGACAGGGAGAGACCCAGTACTTC. Its protein is CSARQGETQYF. The chain employs TRBV20-1 and TRBJ2-5, with D tentatively TRBD1 (5 bases). There are 11 residues in the CDR3. Germline CDR1 and CDR2: DFQATT and SNEGSKA (reference sequence). Trimming stripped 2 bases from V and 4 bases from J, with 5 bases between.

The chain links TRBV9 to TRBJ1-2; D unclear. Trimming left V 2 bases short and J 6 bases short, with 17 bases between. From germline, CDR1 is SGDLS and CDR2 YYNGEE. CDR3 size: 15 residues. DNA of the CDR3: TGTGCCAGCAGCGTCCGGCCGGGCCCGGGAGATGGCTACACCTTC. The encoded protein is CASSVRPGPGDGYTF.

The V and J genes are TRBV6-5 and TRBJ2-7; 8 nucleotides line up with TRBD2. V trimming: 1 base; J trimming: 2 bases; junction bases outside the gene matches: 4. The germline V gene encodes CDR1 MNHEY and CDR2 SVGAGI. The CDR3 covers 15 residues. This CDR3 reads CASSYWRGVTYEQYF. The CDR3 nucleotides read TGTGCCAGCAGTTACTGGCGGGGGGTAACCTACGAGCAGTACTTC.

The chain joins TRBV13 to TRBJ1-1; 7 bases line up with TRBD1. The CDR3 consists of 14 residues. Losses at the gene ends were 5 bases for V and 4 bases for J; bases not matched to a gene: 7. Germline lookup yields CDR1 PRHDT and CDR2 FYEKMQ (reference sequence). In nucleotides, the CDR3 is TGTGCCAGCAGCCTGCCGGCAGGGGGCACTGAAGCTTTCTTT. This gives the protein CASSLPAGGTEAFF.